The source of this T cell receptor beta chain is a study of blood T cells in healthy people across ages. Study results and limitations: Naive T cell percentage and TCR beta diversity correlated strongly.

Then a second PCR, running about 6 to 11 cycles, was carried out with a sample-barcoded 5' primer and a J-beta primer mix. Every single cDNA molecule received a tag from a template-switch adaptor with 12 random nucleotides. In TCRdb, the 5' RACE reads were re-called with MiXCR into one record per CDR3 protein. The data hold about 620,000 distinct CDR3 sequences, with over 20% observed a single time. The table lists this clonotype with a few counts. Its antigen is not known. In terms of origin and age, donors were healthy Caucasian individuals from Russia aged roughly 6 to 95. A minimum of 6 micrograms of total RNA was extracted per sample. Trimming stripped 2 bases from V and 7 bases from J, with 14 bases between. The length of the CDR3 is 14 residues. Germline CDR1 SGHTA, CDR2 FQGNSA.

V usage is TRBV7-2 and J usage is TRBJ1-2; no clear D. This TCR came from a man in his 70s in good health. Sequenced input: blood. CDR3 DNA: TGTGCCAGCAGCTTAAGTCTTACTCCCTCTGGCTACACCTTC. Translating gives CASSLSLTPSGYTF.